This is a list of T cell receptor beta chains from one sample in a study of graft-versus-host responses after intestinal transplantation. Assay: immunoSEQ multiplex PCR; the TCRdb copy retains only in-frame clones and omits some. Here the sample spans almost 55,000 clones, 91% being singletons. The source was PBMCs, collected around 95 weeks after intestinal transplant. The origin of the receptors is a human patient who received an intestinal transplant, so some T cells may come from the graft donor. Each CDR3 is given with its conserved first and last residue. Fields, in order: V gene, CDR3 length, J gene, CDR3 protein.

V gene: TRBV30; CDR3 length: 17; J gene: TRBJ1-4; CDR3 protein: CAWNPNRDGGPGEKLFF
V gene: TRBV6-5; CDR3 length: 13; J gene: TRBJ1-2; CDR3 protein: CASSITGVYGYTF
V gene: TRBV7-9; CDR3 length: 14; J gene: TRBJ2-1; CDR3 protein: CASSSPSQQHEQFF
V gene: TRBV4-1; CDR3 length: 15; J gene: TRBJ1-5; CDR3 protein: CATKPVDRDNQPQHF
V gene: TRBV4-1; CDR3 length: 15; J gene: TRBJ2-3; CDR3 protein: CASSQDSENSDTQYF
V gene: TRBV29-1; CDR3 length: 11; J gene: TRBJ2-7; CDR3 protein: CSVGSRYEQYF
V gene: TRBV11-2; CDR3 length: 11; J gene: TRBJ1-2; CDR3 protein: CASSYGYGYTF
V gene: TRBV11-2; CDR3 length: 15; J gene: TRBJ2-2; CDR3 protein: CASSLRFPNTGELFF
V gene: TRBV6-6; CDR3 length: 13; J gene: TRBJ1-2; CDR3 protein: CASSYAPEGGYTF
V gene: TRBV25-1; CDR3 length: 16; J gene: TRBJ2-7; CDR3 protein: CASSDPGRQGSYEQYF
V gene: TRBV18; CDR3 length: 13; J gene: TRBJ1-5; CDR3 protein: CASSDRGDQPQHF
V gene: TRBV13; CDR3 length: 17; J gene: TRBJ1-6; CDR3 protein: CASSSRQGRAGSSPLHF
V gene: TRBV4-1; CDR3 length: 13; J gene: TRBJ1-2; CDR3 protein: CASSQMEARGYTF
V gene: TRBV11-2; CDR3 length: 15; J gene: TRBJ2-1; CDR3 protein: CASTYRGFRGNEQFF
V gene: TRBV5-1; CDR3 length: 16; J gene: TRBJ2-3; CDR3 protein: CASSPPGLAGGNTQYF
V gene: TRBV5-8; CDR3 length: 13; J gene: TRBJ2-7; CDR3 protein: CASSLAGRIEQYF
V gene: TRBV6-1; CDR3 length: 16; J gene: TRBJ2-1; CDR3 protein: CASSEWGRGPDDEQFF
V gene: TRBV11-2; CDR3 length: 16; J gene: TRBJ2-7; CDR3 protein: CASSFPRGGVSYEQYF
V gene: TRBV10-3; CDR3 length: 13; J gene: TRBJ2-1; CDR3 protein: CAIKHAGRNEQFF
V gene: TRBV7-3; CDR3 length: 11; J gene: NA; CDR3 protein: CASSLNSEQYF
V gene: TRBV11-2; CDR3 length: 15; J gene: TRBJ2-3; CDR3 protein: CASCCRGGAVDTQYF
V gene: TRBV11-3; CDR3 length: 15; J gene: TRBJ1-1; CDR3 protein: CASSSALPGGTEAFF
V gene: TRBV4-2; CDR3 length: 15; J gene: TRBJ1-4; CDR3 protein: CASSQAGTFDEKLFF
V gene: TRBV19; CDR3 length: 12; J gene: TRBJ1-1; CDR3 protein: CASAAVGTEAFF
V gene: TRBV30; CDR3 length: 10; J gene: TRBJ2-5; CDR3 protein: CATGQETQYF
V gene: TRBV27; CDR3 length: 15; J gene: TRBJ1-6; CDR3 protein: CASKQGATYNSPLHF
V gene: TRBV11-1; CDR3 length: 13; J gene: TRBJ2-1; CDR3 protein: CASSLWGGNEQFF
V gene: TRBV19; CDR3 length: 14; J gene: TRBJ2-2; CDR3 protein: CASSIGVSTGELFF
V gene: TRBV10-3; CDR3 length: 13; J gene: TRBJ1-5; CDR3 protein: CAINGDFNQPQHF
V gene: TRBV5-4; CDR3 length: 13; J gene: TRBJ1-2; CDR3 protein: CASSLWGSYGYTF
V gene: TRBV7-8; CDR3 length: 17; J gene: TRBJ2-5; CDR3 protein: CASSLSPLGLYQETQYF
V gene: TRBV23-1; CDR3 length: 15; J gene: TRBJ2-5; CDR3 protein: CASSRTTGREETQYF
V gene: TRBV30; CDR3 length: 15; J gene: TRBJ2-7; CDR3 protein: CAWSRFSTGAYEQYF
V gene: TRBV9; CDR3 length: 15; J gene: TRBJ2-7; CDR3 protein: CASSAGTGYTYEQYF
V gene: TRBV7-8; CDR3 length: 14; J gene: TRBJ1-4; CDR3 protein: CASSLATANEKLFF
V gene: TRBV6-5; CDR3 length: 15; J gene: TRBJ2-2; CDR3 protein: CASSYPAHGTGELFF
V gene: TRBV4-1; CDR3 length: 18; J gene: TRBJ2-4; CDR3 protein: CASSQETLGTAKKNIQYF
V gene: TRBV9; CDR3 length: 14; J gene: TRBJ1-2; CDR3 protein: CASSATTGVYGYTF
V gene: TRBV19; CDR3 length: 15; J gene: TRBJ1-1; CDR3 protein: CASSITQGALTEAFF
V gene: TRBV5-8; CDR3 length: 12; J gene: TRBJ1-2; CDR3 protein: CASRRWTGGYTF
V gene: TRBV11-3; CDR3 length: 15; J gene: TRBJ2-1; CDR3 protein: CASSSPRGAGDEQFF
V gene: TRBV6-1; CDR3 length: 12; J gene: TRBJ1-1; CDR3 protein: CASSESGRRAFF
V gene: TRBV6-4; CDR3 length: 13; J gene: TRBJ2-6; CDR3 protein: CASSDSGANVLTF
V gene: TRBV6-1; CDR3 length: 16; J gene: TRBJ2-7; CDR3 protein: CASSEGGYRGVGEQYF
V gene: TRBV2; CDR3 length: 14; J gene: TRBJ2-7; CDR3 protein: CASSGQGTGYEQYF
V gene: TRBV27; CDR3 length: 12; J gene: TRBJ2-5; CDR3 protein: CASGGAAQTQYF
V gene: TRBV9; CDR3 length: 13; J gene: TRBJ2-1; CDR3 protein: CATASGMNNEQFF
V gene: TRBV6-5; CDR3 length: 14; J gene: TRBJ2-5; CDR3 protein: CASSGGGSQETQYF
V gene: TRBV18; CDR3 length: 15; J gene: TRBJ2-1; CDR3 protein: CASSASGGPYNEQFF
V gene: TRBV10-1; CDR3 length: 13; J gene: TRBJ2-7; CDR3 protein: CASLPGRNYEQYF
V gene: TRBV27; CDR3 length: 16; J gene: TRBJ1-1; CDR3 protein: CASSLSGQGVSTEAFF
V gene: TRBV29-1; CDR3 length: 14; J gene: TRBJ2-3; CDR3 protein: CSVHRLAGGLSGYF